This T cell receptor beta chain was sequenced in a study of shared clonotypes between healthy human individuals. The V gene's germline CDR1 is MNHEY and CDR2 SVGAGI. CDR3 length equals 13 residues. V gave up 0 bases and J gave up 11 bases, with 13 bases separating them. The assay used deep level. The quantity of DNA used in unsorted PBMC replicate PCRs was around 300 ng, corresponding to tens of thousands of T cell genomes. Repertoires were generated with immunoSEQ multiplex PCR, while TCRdb's copy carries only in-frame clones and drops some. The sample contains roughly 490,000 clones, 70% to 80% of which appear only once. Those who donated, Caucasian adults without exception, all lived in Nashville, Tennessee.

The sequencing input was PBMCs. This clonotype originated in a woman aged 35 to 49 in good health. Some clones in this sample may be carry-over from other donors' samples. The rearrangement links TRBV6-5 to TRBJ1-1; possibly TRBD1 for D (6 bases). CDR3 in DNA: TGTGCCAGCAGTTACTCCGGGACACTTGACGCTTTCTTT. It yields the protein CASSYSGTLDAFF.